These 17 T cell receptor beta chains originate from one sample sequenced in a study of OX40 agonist ivuxolimab in advanced cancers. Clones were sequenced by immunoSEQ multiplex PCR, and TCRdb holds only the in-frame ones, with some missing. The data show around 66,000 clones, with roughly nine tenths seen just once and more than 10% held by the top ten. The sample in question was CD4+ or CD8+ T cells sorted from blood, obtained in a trial of the OX40 agonist ivuxolimab. The receptors stem from an adult with an advanced solid tumor such as melanoma, head and neck, liver or kidney cancer.

The V and J genes are TRBV4-1 and TRBJ1-5; D ambiguous. Looked up from germline, CDR1 is MGHRA and CDR2 is YSYEKL. V was trimmed by 5 bases and J by 0 bases, leaving 11 bases between them. This CDR3 is built from 15 residues. DNA of the CDR3: TGCGCCAGCAGCTCCCGACAAGATAGCAATCAGCCCCAGCATTTT. It encodes CASSSRQDSNQPQHF.

The chain combines TRBV5-1 with TRBJ2-5, with TRBD2 matching over 7 bases. V trimming: 0 bases; J trimming: 3 bases; junction bases outside the gene matches: 2. Germline lookup yields CDR1 SGHRS and CDR2 YFSETQ. CDR3 length: 14 amino acids. This CDR3 reads CASSLAGREETQYF. The CDR3 region has the DNA TGCGCCAGCAGCTTGGCGGGGAGGGAAGAGACCCAGTACTTC.

The rearrangement uses TRBV27 and TRBJ2-2, with TRBD1 as a possible D gene (5 bases). The CDR3 is made up of 17 amino acids. V lost 0 bases, J lost 0 bases, and 11 bases lay in between. From germline, CDR1 is MNHEY and CDR2 SMNVEV (reference sequence). The CDR3 DNA reads as TGTGCCAGCAGTTTATCCCCCTCAGGGTCGAACACCGGGGAGCTGTTTTTT. Translated, it gives CASSLSPSGSNTGELFF.

The chain has TRBV6-5 and TRBJ1-2; 7 nucleotides agree with TRBD1. CDR1 and CDR2 (germline): MNHEY, SVGAGI. The CDR3 totals 13 residues. The ends lost 6 bases at V and 8 bases at J; junction bases unmatched: 9. In DNA form, the CDR3 reads TGTGCCAGCAGCTTCACAGGGGCTACGGGCTACACCTTC. It encodes CASSFTGATGYTF.

V and J are TRBV28 and TRBJ1-1; D is ambiguous. The germline V and J ends were trimmed by 2 bases and 9 bases, with 10 bases remaining between them. CDR3 size: 12 residues. Germline lookup yields CDR1 MDHEN and CDR2 SYDVKM. CDR3 in amino acids: CASSLMARKAFF. CDR3 nucleotides: TGTGCCAGCAGTTTAATGGCGAGGAAAGCTTTCTTT. Drawing the rest from reference TRBV28 and TRBJ1-1, the complete variable domain is DVKVTQSSRYLVKRTGEKVFLECVQDMDHENMFWYRQDPGLGLRLIYFSYDVKMKEKGDIPEGYSVSREKKERFSLILESASTNQTSMYLCASSLMARKAFFGQGTRLTVV.

The chain couples TRBV18 to TRBJ1-3; 12 nucleotides agree with TRBD1. The germline V gene has CDR1 KGHSH and CDR2 LQKENI. J was trimmed by 3 bases and V by 4 bases; bases with no gene match: 4. The CDR3 runs to 16 residues. CDR3 coding DNA: TGTGCCAGCTCACAGGGACAGGGGGCGTTTGGAAACACCATATATTTT. This encodes CASSQGQGAFGNTIYF.

This chain joins TRBV5-1 and TRBJ2-5, with TRBD2 identical over 8 bases. V was pared by 4 bases and J by 4 bases, with 9 bases of the junction left unmatched. Germline assignment: CDR1 SGHRS and CDR2 YFSETQ. CDR3 length equals 15 residues. CDR3 protein: CASSGGTRGGETQYF. CDR3 in DNA: TGCGCCAGCAGCGGCGGGACTAGGGGAGGAGAGACCCAGTACTTC.

This rearrangement joins TRBV14 to TRBJ1-3; the D is unclear. V lost 3 bases and J 0 bases, leaving 12 bases between the germline ends. The CDR3 is made up of 16 amino acids. Looked up from germline, CDR1 is SGHDN and CDR2 is FVKESK. The CDR3 protein is CASSHLTYLSGNTIYF. CDR3 DNA: TGTGCCAGCAGCCATTTGACATACCTCTCTGGAAACACCATATATTTT. The entire variable domain, with the rest obtained from reference TRBV14 and TRBJ1-3, is as follows: EAGVTQFPSHSVIEKGQTVTLRCDPISGHDNLYWYRRVMGKEIKFLLHFVKESKQDESGMPNNRFLAERTGGTYSTLKVQPAELEDSGVYFCASSHLTYLSGNTIYFGEGSWLTVV.

This clone was seen just once. The chain recombines TRBV11-2 with TRBJ2-1; D is unclear. V dropped 0 bases and J dropped 13 bases, with 4 bases sitting between them. This CDR3 is 10 amino acids long. Germline CDR1 is SGHAT and CDR2 is FQNNGV. CDR3 DNA sequence: TGTGCCAGCAGCTTAGAGGACCAGTTCTTC. Protein sequence: CASSLEDQFF.

The DNA of the CDR3 is TGTGCCAGCAGCCAAAGGTTGGGGGGCTCTGAAGCTTTCTTT. It translates to CASSQRLGGSEAFF. V and J are TRBV27 and TRBJ1-1, with a possible D match to TRBD1 (6 bases). The germline V and J ends were trimmed by 6 bases and 6 bases, with 17 bases remaining between them. CDR1 is MNHEY, CDR2 SMNVEV, per germline (reference sequence). This CDR3 spans 14 amino acids.

The rearrangement links TRBV29-1 to TRBJ2-3; possibly TRBD1 for D (5 bases). The CDR3 has 15 residues. Germline V lookup: CDR1 SQVTM, CDR2 ANQGSEA. Trimming stripped 4 bases from V and 0 bases from J, with 14 bases between. The CDR3 nucleotides are TGCAGCGTTGCTGACAGCTTTCTGAGCACAGATACGCAGTATTTT. The encoded protein is CSVADSFLSTDTQYF.

V gene TRBV5-4 combines with J gene TRBJ1-4; a possible D gene is TRBD1 (5 bases). The CDR3 runs to 15 residues. Germline values: CDR1 SGHNT, CDR2 YYREEE (reference sequence). Trimming cost V 0 bases and J 3 bases, with 9 bases left between them. CDR3 coding DNA: TGTGCCAGCAGCTTGGAGGGACTGTCTAATGAAAAACTGTTTTTT. Translated: CASSLEGLSNEKLFF.

The chain couples TRBV5-1 to TRBJ1-2; 7 bases align to TRBD1. CDR1 SGHRS and CDR2 YFSETQ come from the germline V gene. The CDR3 consists of 15 residues. J gave up 4 bases and V 4 bases, and 10 bases lay outside the gene matches. The chain's CDR3 is CASSPSGTDSYGYTF. DNA of the CDR3: TGCGCCAGCAGCCCTTCGGGGACAGACTCCTATGGCTACACCTTC.

J is TRBJ2-3 and V is TRBV28, with D possibly being TRBD1 (6 bases). The V and J ends lost 5 bases and 1 base respectively, with 13 bases between them. This CDR3 spans 15 amino acids. CDR1 and CDR2 (germline): MDHEN, SYDVKM. The CDR3 region has the DNA TGTGCCAGCAGTGGCAGGGGTACTGGCACAGATACGCAGTATTTT. As protein: CASSGRGTGTDTQYF.

This clone was found a few times. V usage is TRBV18 and J usage is TRBJ1-1; D call uncertain. Germline loops: CDR1 KGHSH, CDR2 LQKENI. V lost 2 bases and J lost 3, with 13 bases in between. The CDR3 is 15 residues long. Here the CDR3 DNA reads TGTGCCAGCTCACCAAGTCAGGAGCTCCACACTGAAGCTTTCTTT. This gives the protein CASSPSQELHTEAFF.

The CDR3 loop is CASSGGPNYGYTF. In DNA form, the CDR3 reads TGTGCCAGCAGCGGCGGACCTAACTATGGCTACACCTTC. The chain has TRBV9 and TRBJ1-2; no clear D. The CDR3 consists of 13 residues. Germline V gene lookup returns CDR1 SGDLS and CDR2 YYNGEE. Trimming pared 3 bases from V and 0 bases from J, leaving 6 bases between.

This clone is medium-sized by share. The rearrangement uses TRBV29-1 and TRBJ1-2; TRBD1 might be the D (6 bases). The CDR3 spans 14 residues. The germline gives CDR1 SQVTM, CDR2 ANQGSEA. Trimming shortened V by 7 bases and J by 2 bases, and 17 bases separated the two germline ends. CDR3: CSARGTSNNYGYTF. The CDR3 DNA sequence: TGCAGCGCCAGAGGGACATCTAACAACTATGGCTACACCTTC.